The sequence of this T cell receptor (beta chain) was determined in a study of blood T cell repertoires in COVID-19. Per germline, CDR1 SGHVS and CDR2 FNYEAQ. The CDR3 contains 17 residues. V was clipped by 5 bases and J by 1 base, with 19 bases between them. Clones were sequenced by immunoSEQ multiplex PCR, and TCRdb holds only the in-frame ones, with some missing. There are 80,000 to 100,000 clones in the sample; roughly 80% occur only once, and about 4% lies in the top ten. In this sample, this clone turned up once. This chain joins TRBV7-6 and TRBJ2-3; tentative D call: TRBD2 (5 bases). This sequence originates from a man between 60 and 75 years old with acute or convalescent COVID-19. Source material: peripheral blood. In DNA, the CDR3 is TGTGCCAGCAGCGCGGAGGCCCCGAGAACAGGCACAGATACGCAGTATTTT. Translating it yields CASSAEAPRTGTDTQYF.